The 23 T cell receptor beta chains reported below all come from one sample, sequenced in a study of blood T cell repertoires in COVID-19. The data were produced by immunoSEQ multiplex PCR, yet TCRdb's version contains in-frame clones alone and is incomplete. The sample carries about 140,000 clones, about 79% recorded once. Sequenced sample: PBMCs or T cells enriched from blood (not recorded which). Source of these receptors: a woman between 50 and 59 years old who had recovered from COVID-19.

The chain recombines TRBV7-9 with TRBJ2-3; possible D gene TRBD1, 5 bases. This CDR3 contains 12 residues. CDR1 and CDR2 from the germline V gene are SEHNR and FQNEAQ (reference sequence). Trimming pared 5 bases from V and 6 bases from J, leaving 9 bases between. CDR3: CASSQGVDTQYF. As DNA, the CDR3 is TGTGCCAGCAGCCAAGGGGTGGATACGCAGTATTTT.

The V and J genes are TRBV5-4 and TRBJ1-2, with TRBD1 matching over 8 bases. V dropped 5 bases and J dropped 9; count of bases not matched to a gene: 9. This CDR3 contains 13 residues. Germline values: CDR1 SGHNT, CDR2 YYREEE (reference sequence). The CDR3 spells CASRTVQGASYTF. The CDR3 nucleotides are TGTGCCAGCAGAACTGTCCAGGGGGCGAGCTACACCTTC.

The chain's CDR3 is CSVVLLENTGELFF. The CDR3 coding sequence is TGCAGCGTTGTTCTCCTAGAGAACACCGGGGAGCTGTTTTTT. The genes are TRBV29-1 and TRBJ2-2, with unresolved D. Germline V gives CDR1 SQVTM, CDR2 ANQGSEA. There are 14 residues in the CDR3. The V end lost 4 bases, the J end lost 1 base, and 10 bases lay between the germline ends.

The V and J genes are TRBV28 and TRBJ2-1, with 11 bases identical to TRBD2. V gave up 5 bases and J gave up 7 bases; unmatched junction bases: 19. CDR3 length: 19 amino acids. The germline V gene encodes CDR1 MDHEN and CDR2 SYDVKM. The CDR3 DNA is TGTGCCAGCAGTGGGATCATCCTGACTAGCGGGACTCTAGGGAATGAGCAGTTCTTC. Translating gives CASSGIILTSGTLGNEQFF.

The chain carries TRBV5-1 and TRBJ1-1, with D unclear. In germline, CDR1 is SGHRS, CDR2 YFSETQ. CDR3 length: 13 residues. Trimming took 0 bases from V and 1 from J, leaving 4 bases between them. In DNA, the CDR3 is TGCGCCAGCAGCTTGGATCGGAACACTGAAGCTTTCTTT. Its translation is CASSLDRNTEAFF.

The chain has TRBV7-9 and TRBJ1-1; D call uncertain. The germline V gene has CDR1 SEHNR and CDR2 FQNEAQ (reference sequence). The CDR3 consists of 14 residues. Trimming took off 5 bases at V and 5 bases at J, with 15 bases between the two ends. In DNA, the CDR3 is TGTGCCAGCAGCCCAGCCCCGGGGAGAACTGAAGCTTTCTTT. Encoded protein: CASSPAPGRTEAFF.

The chain joins TRBV12-3 or TRBV12-4 to TRBJ1-2; D uncertain. V was clipped by 2 bases and J by 7 bases, with 5 bases between them. The CDR3 is 11 residues long. CDR3 in DNA: TGTGCCAGCAGTTTATCGGGTGGCTACACCTTC. Protein sequence: CASSLSGGYTF.

The chain has TRBV5-1 and TRBJ1-1; 7 bases match TRBD1. Germline V CDR1 and CDR2: SGHRS, YFSETQ. This CDR3 is 15 amino acids long. The J segment lost 3 bases and the V segment lost 2 bases, leaving 7 bases of the junction unmatched. DNA of the CDR3: TGCGCCAGCAGCTTCACGACAGGGACGCACACTGAAGCTTTCTTT. Translating it yields CASSFTTGTHTEAFF. The full variable domain, in which reference TRBV5-1 and TRBJ1-1 provide the parts outside the CDR3, is KAGVTQTPRYLIKTRGQQVTLSCSPISGHRSVSWYQQTPGQGLQFLFEYFSETQRNKGNFPGRFSGRQFSNSRSEMNVSTLELGDSALYLCASSFTTGTHTEAFFGQGTRLTVV.

In its sample, this clone was seen a few times. This rearrangement joins TRBV3-1 (or the pseudogene TRBV3-2) to TRBJ2-2; 8 nucleotides match TRBD2. Germline V gives CDR1 LGHDT, CDR2 YNNKEL (reference sequence). This CDR3 is 16 amino acids long. The V segment lost 4 bases and the J segment 4 bases; nucleotides outside the gene matches: 8. CDR3: CASSLQAGAGTGELFF. The DNA of the CDR3 is TGTGCCAGCAGCCTACAAGCGGGGGCGGGCACCGGGGAGCTGTTTTTT.

The J gene is TRBJ2-2, the V gene TRBV14; 8 bases are a match to TRBD1. Per germline, CDR1 SGHDN and CDR2 FVKESK. CDR3 length: 17 residues. Trimming at V came to 4 bases and at J to 8 bases, leaving 15 bases not matched to a gene. DNA of the CDR3: TGTGCCAGCAGCCCCTTCCCCCCTGACAGGGGTAGTGGGGAGCTGTTTTTT. Translation gives CASSPFPPDRGSGELFF.

Here the CDR3 DNA reads TGTGCCAGCAGAGGGGGTCTGAACAATGAGCAGTTCTTC. It specifies CASRGGLNNEQFF. The chain uses TRBV6-5 and TRBJ2-1, with D perhaps TRBD1 (6 bases). The germline gives CDR1 MNHEY, CDR2 SVGAGI. V was cut by 6 bases and J by 5 bases, with 11 bases left in between. The length of the CDR3 is 13 residues.

This chain uses TRBV9 with TRBJ2-7; weak D call: TRBD2 (5 bases). The germline V gene has CDR1 SGDLS and CDR2 YYNGEE. V was cut by 0 bases and J by 2 bases, with 12 bases left in between. CDR3 length: 15 amino acids. CDR3 nucleotides: TGTGCCAGCAGCGTAGGGAGCGGCTGGACCTACGAGCAGTACTTC. It yields the protein CASSVGSGWTYEQYF.

The genes are TRBV30 and TRBJ1-1; unclear D gene. V was shortened by 1 base and J by 5 bases, with 11 bases between the two germline ends. CDR1 is GTSNPN, CDR2 SVGIG, per germline (reference sequence). This CDR3 is 13 amino acids long. The CDR3 coding sequence is TGTGCCTGGAGTGCTCGATCGAGGACTGAAGCTTTCTTT. The encoded protein is CAWSARSRTEAFF.

This chain uses TRBV2 with TRBJ2-7, with 7 bases identical to TRBD1. Looked up from germline, CDR1 is SNHLY and CDR2 is FYNNEI. Trimming at V came to 0 bases and at J to 6 bases, leaving 8 bases not matched to a gene. The CDR3 runs to 15 residues. In DNA, the CDR3 is TGTGCCAGCAGTGAAGCCCGACAGGGTCCGGGCGAGCAGTACTTC. It specifies CASSEARQGPGEQYF.

The rearrangement uses TRBV11-2 and TRBJ2-7, with D tentatively TRBD2 (7 bases). Between the trimmed V and J ends, which lost 5 bases and 3 bases, there was a span of 23 bases. This CDR3 spans 17 amino acids. Germline-derived CDR1 and CDR2 are SGHAT and FQNNGV. The CDR3 here is CASSQTGSGTIYYEQYF. CDR3 coding DNA: TGTGCCAGCAGCCAAACAGGGTCTGGGACTATTTACTACGAGCAGTACTTC. The entire variable domain, with the rest obtained from reference TRBV11-2 and TRBJ2-7, is as follows: EAGVAQSPRYKIIEKRQSVAFWCNPISGHATLYWYQQILGQGPKLLIQFQNNGVVDDSQLPKDRFSAERLKGVDSTLKIQPAKLEDSAVYLCASSQTGSGTIYYEQYFGPGTRLTVT.

V and J are TRBV5-4 and TRBJ2-6; D possibly corresponds to TRBD1 (5 bases). This CDR3 spans 15 amino acids. Trimming removed 4 bases from V and 0 bases from J, with 8 bases in between. Germline assignment: CDR1 SGHNT and CDR2 YYREEE (reference sequence). CDR3 nucleotide sequence: TGTGCCAGCAGCGCCGACAGCTCTGGGGCCAACGTCCTGACTTTC. Encoded protein: CASSADSSGANVLTF.

This sequence joins TRBV28 and TRBJ2-7; no definite D call. Germline assignment: CDR1 MDHEN and CDR2 SYDVKM. The length of the CDR3 is 12 residues. V gave up 3 bases and J gave up 7 bases, with 10 bases separating them. The CDR3 reads CASSFQTGEQYF. CDR3 DNA: TGTGCCAGCAGTTTCCAGACCGGGGAGCAGTACTTC.

The chain couples TRBV7-6 to TRBJ2-1; D is possibly TRBD2 (6 bases). CDR3 size: 14 residues. V was pared by 2 bases and J by 4 bases, with 9 bases between. CDR1 SGHVS and CDR2 FNYEAQ come from the germline V gene. The CDR3 region is CASSLTGDYNEQFF. As DNA, the CDR3 is TGTGCCAGCAGCTTAACGGGGGATTACAATGAGCAGTTCTTC.

J is TRBJ2-1 and V is TRBV19; 10 nucleotides align to TRBD2. This CDR3 region has 13 residues. J gave up 10 bases and V 6 bases, and 6 bases lay outside the gene matches. Germline CDR1 is LNHDA and CDR2 is SQIVND (reference sequence). DNA for the CDR3: TGTGCCAGTAGACTAGCGGGGTCTTGGGAGCAGTTCTTC. It yields the protein CASRLAGSWEQFF.

V gene TRBV7-9 combines with J gene TRBJ2-5; D not certain. V lost 6 bases and J 5 bases, leaving 7 bases between the germline ends. The germline gives CDR1 SEHNR, CDR2 FQNEAQ (reference sequence). There are 11 residues in the CDR3. The CDR3 nucleotides read TGTGCCAGCAGGTCTAGGGAGACCCAGTACTTC. Amino acids: CASRSRETQYF.

The sample holds a few counts of this clone. The chain employs TRBV4-2 and TRBJ1-3; D gene unclear. The V gene lost 0 bases and the J gene lost 2 bases, with 5 bases spanning the gap. This CDR3 has 14 amino acids. Germline CDR1 reads LGHNA; CDR2 reads YNFKEQ. DNA for the CDR3: TGTGCCAGCAGCCAAGAATCAACTGGAAACACCATATATTTT. The encoded protein is CASSQESTGNTIYF.

This chain uses TRBV29-1 with TRBJ1-2; perhaps TRBD1 as D (5 bases). Trimming cost V 2 bases and J 10 bases, with 11 bases left between them. The germline V gene has CDR1 SQVTM and CDR2 ANQGSEA. The CDR3 length is 11 residues. CDR3 DNA sequence: TGCAGCGTTGAATTGGAAGGGGACTACACCTTC. Protein: CSVELEGDYTF.

The rearrangement links TRBV18 to TRBJ1-5, with D possibly TRBD1 on 5 matching bases. V was cut by 3 bases and J by 6 bases, with 6 bases left in between. The CDR3 is 12 residues long. Germline-derived CDR1 and CDR2 are KGHSH and LQKENI. DNA of the CDR3: TGTGCCAGCTCACCTGACAGTCAGCCCCAGCATTTT. Residues: CASSPDSQPQHF. The variable domain in full, with the rest retrieved from reference TRBV18 and TRBJ1-5, is NAGVMQNPRHLVRRRGQEARLRCSPMKGHSHVYWYRQLPEEGLKFMVYLQKENIIDESGMPKERFSAEFPKEGPSILRIQQVVRGDSAAYFCASSPDSQPQHFGDGTRLSIL.